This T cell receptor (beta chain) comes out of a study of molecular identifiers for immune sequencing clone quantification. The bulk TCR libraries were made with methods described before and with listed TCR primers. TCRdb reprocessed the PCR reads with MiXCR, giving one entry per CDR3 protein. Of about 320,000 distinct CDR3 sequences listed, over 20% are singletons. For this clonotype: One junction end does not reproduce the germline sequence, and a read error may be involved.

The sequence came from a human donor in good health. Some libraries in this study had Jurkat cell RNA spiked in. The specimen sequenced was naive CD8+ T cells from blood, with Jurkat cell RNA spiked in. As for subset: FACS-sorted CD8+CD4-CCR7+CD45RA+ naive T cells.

CDR3: CASSLDGQEGRVTQYF. Written as DNA, the CDR3 is TGTGCCAGCAGCTTGGACGGACAGGAGGGGAGGGTGACCCAGTACTTC. The V call is TRBV5-3, the J call TRBJ2-5; D possibly matches TRBD1 or TRBD2 (7 bases each). TRBV5-3 is an ORF, and what it does is uncertain. The CDR3 contains 16 residues.